This TCR beta chain stems from a study of T cell repertoires in cytomegalovirus infection. For the study at large: Public signatures in TCR beta pointed to CMV infection and matching HLA type. Study-wide findings and caveats: Clonotype analysis showed dominance of the ex vivo response by HLA-C-restricted CMV-specific TCR beta clonotypes. Adding up the frequency of public TCR beta families identified people who carried CMV plus the relevant HLA.

Using its own MiXCR run on the reads, TCRdb lists one record per CDR3 protein. This table holds about 240,000 distinct CDR3 sequences, approximately 13% found once. A word on this clonotype: The antigen is unknown.

The sequence was obtained from a human donor in good health (CMV status not recorded). Some clones in this sample may be carry-over from other donors' samples. The source material was PBMCs.

The CDR3 DNA sequence: TGTGCCAGTAGTCCTAGCGGGACCCCCTACGAGCAGTACTTC. Translated, it gives CASSPSGTPYEQYF. This chain links TRBV19 with TRBJ2-7, with 9 positions matching TRBD2. The CDR3 is made up of 14 amino acids. Per the germline V gene, CDR1 is LNHDA and CDR2 is SQIVND (reference sequence). Losses at the gene ends were 5 bases for V and 2 bases for J; bases not matched to a gene: 4.